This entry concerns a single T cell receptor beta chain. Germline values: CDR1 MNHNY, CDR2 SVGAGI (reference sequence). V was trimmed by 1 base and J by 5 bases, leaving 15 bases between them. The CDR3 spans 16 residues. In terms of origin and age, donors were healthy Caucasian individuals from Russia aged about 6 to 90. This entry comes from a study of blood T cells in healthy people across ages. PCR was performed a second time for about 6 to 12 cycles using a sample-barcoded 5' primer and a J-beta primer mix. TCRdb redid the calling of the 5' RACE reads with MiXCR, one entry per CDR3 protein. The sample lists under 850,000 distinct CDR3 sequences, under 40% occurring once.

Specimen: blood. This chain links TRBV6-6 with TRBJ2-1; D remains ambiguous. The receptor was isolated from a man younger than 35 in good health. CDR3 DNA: TGTGCCAGCAGTTACTTAAGTATCAGCGTCCACAATGAGCAGTTCTTC. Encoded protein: CASSYLSISVHNEQFF.